This TCR beta chain was captured by sequencing in a study of cytomegalovirus exposure and HLA in healthy donors. Study information: When fewer than 500 donors were genotyped, around 77% of them were found to fall in the Caucasian-associated ancestry cluster.

Study-wide findings and caveats: TRBV6-2, TRBV6-3 and some other V segments were unresolvable in 87-base-pair reads.

A note on this clone: Antigen specificity is unknown.

V gave up 0 bases and J gave up 7 bases; unmatched junction bases: 6. Looked up from germline, CDR1 is LNHNV and CDR2 is YYDKDF (reference sequence). CDR3 length: 14 residues. PCR used 60 Vbeta primers and 13 Jbeta primers. Libraries were prepared by immunoSEQ multiplex PCR; TCRdb keeps only in-frame clonotypes and omits some of them. The sample yields about 77,000 clones, roughly 74% seen once. This cohort consisted of healthy bone marrow donors. The rearrangement links TRBV15 to TRBJ2-7; 7 bases match TRBD2. The specimen was PBMCs. This sequence was found in a man between 35 and 55 years old in good health and CMV-seronegative. The CDR3: CATSRDLLGGEQYF. The CDR3 nucleotides read TGTGCCACCAGCAGAGATCTACTGGGGGGGGAGCAGTACTTC. The whole variable domain, filled in from reference TRBV15 and TRBJ2-7, reads DAMVIQNPRYQVTQFGKPVTLSCSQTLNHNVMYWYQQKSSQAPKLLFHYYDKDFNNEADTPDNFQSRRPNTSFCFLDIRSPGLGDTAMYLCATSRDLLGGEQYFGPGTRLTVT.